The 6 T cell receptor beta chains given below trace back to one sample, sequenced in a study of breast tumors, draining lymph nodes, adjacent tissues. TCRdb called the multiplex PCR reads again in MiXCR, with one record for every CDR3 protein. The repertoire holds some 250,000 distinct CDR3 sequences, with 34% as singletons. The lymph nodes were axillary draining lymph nodes from breast cancer patients. The sample consisted of axillary lymph node tissue. All receptors derive from a female donor with breast cancer. Some clones in this sample may be carry-over from other donors' samples.

The CDR3 here is CASSLGDRTNEKLFF. In DNA form, the CDR3 reads TGTGCCAGCAGCTTAGGAGACAGGACTAATGAAAAACTGTTTTTT. The chain recombines TRBV7-9 with TRBJ1-4; a weak D match, TRBD1 (6 bases). Trimming left V 1 base short and J 2 bases short, with 8 bases between. The germline V gene has CDR1 SEHNR and CDR2 FQNEAQ (reference sequence). The CDR3 is made up of 15 amino acids.

This clonotype was picked up a small number of times. The chain joins TRBV27 to TRBJ2-3; D may be TRBD2 (5 bases). Germline CDR1 MNHEY, CDR2 SMNVEV (reference sequence). CDR3 length: 12 amino acids. V was pared by 9 bases and J by 4 bases, with 11 bases between. The CDR3 loop is CASRTRADTQYF. CDR3 DNA: TGTGCCAGTCGGACGAGGGCAGATACGCAGTATTTT.

This clonotype was observed many times. The chain recombines TRBV18 with TRBJ2-5; 7 nucleotides line up with TRBD1. CDR1 is KGHSH, CDR2 LQKENI, per germline. The CDR3 totals 12 residues. Unmatched junction bases numbered 0, after V lost 4 bases and J lost 4 bases. The CDR3 protein is CASSRDRETQYF. CDR3 nucleotide sequence: TGTGCCAGCTCACGGGACAGAGAGACCCAGTACTTC. The whole variable domain, remainder taken from reference TRBV18 and TRBJ2-5, is NAGVMQNPRHLVRRRGQEARLRCSPMKGHSHVYWYRQLPEEGLKFMVYLQKENIIDESGMPKERFSAEFPKEGPSILRIQQVVRGDSAAYFCASSRDRETQYFGPGTRLLVL.

This clonotype was counted at least ten times. The chain joins TRBV3-1 to TRBJ1-6; no reliable D call. Trimming pared 3 bases from V and 7 bases from J, leaving 7 bases between. CDR1 is LGHDT, CDR2 YNNKEL, per germline (reference sequence). The CDR3 is 13 amino acids. The CDR3 reads CASSQSGNSPLHF. CDR3 DNA: TGTGCCAGCAGCCAGTCGGGGAATTCACCCCTCCACTTT.

About this clonotype: Without the conserved terminal phenylalanine or tryptophan, this CDR3 likely stems from a read error. The chain employs TRBV20-1 and TRBJ2-7; TRBD1 matches at 7 bases. The CDR3 is 14 amino acids. Germline CDR1 reads DFQATT; CDR2 reads SNEGSKA (reference sequence). CDR3 nucleotides: TGCAGTGCCAGAGATCCCGGACAGGCCTCCGAGCAGTACTAC. Amino acids: CSARDPGQASEQYY.

The V call is TRBV6-6, the J call TRBJ2-3, with D perhaps TRBD2 (5 bases). The CDR3 loop spans 15 amino acids. CDR1 MNHNY and CDR2 SVGAGI come from the germline V gene (reference sequence). V lost 0 bases to trimming and J lost 4 bases, with 11 bases between them. CDR3 in amino acids: CASSYSRLPADTQYF. The DNA for the CDR3 is TGTGCCAGCAGTTACTCGAGACTACCGGCAGATACGCAGTATTTT.